A single sample is the source of the 3 T cell receptor beta chains below, sequenced in a study of patients and donors after allogeneic stem cell transplantation. TCRdb re-called the RT-PCR reads with MiXCR, one entry per CDR3 protein. The sample consists of some 960,000 distinct CDR3 sequences, about a sixth of them appearing once. The sequenced material came from blood, either unsorted or a sorted T cell fraction (not recorded which). Receptors were obtained from a human donor who was either an allogeneic HSCT recipient or a stem cell or donor lymphocyte infusion donor (not recorded which). It is not recorded whose cells these are; they may come from a transplant donor.

This chain connects TRBV19 to TRBJ2-3, with D tentatively TRBD2 (6 bases). The CDR3 has 13 residues. The V gene lost 10 bases and the J gene lost 3 bases, with 14 bases spanning the gap. Germline assignment: CDR1 LNHDA and CDR2 SQIVND (reference sequence). CDR3 bases: TGTGCCACCGGGCGGGATGCGACAGATACGCAGTATTTT. Protein sequence: CATGRDATDTQYF.

This rearrangement joins TRBV5-1 to TRBJ1-1; D is undetermined. Germline V gene data show CDR1 as SGHRS and CDR2 as YFSETQ. The ends were cut back, 1 base at V and 10 bases at J, with 11 bases in the middle. The CDR3 contains 12 residues. CDR3 nucleotides: TGCGCCAGCAGCTTGTCGGACGGCCGAGCTTTCTTT. Amino acid sequence: CASSLSDGRAFF. Filled out from reference TRBV5-1 and TRBJ1-1, the complete variable domain reads KAGVTQTPRYLIKTRGQQVTLSCSPISGHRSVSWYQQTPGQGLQFLFEYFSETQRNKGNFPGRFSGRQFSNSRSEMNVSTLELGDSALYLCASSLSDGRAFFGQGTRLTVV.

The chain uses TRBV6-1 and TRBJ2-7; perhaps TRBD1 as D (6 bases). This CDR3 is 14 amino acids long. Looked up from germline, CDR1 is MNHNS and CDR2 is SASEGT. The V and J ends lost 7 bases and 0 bases respectively, with 13 bases between them. DNA for the CDR3: TGTGCCAGCAACCGGGACATTAGCTCCTACGAGCAGTACTTC. It is translated as CASNRDISSYEQYF.